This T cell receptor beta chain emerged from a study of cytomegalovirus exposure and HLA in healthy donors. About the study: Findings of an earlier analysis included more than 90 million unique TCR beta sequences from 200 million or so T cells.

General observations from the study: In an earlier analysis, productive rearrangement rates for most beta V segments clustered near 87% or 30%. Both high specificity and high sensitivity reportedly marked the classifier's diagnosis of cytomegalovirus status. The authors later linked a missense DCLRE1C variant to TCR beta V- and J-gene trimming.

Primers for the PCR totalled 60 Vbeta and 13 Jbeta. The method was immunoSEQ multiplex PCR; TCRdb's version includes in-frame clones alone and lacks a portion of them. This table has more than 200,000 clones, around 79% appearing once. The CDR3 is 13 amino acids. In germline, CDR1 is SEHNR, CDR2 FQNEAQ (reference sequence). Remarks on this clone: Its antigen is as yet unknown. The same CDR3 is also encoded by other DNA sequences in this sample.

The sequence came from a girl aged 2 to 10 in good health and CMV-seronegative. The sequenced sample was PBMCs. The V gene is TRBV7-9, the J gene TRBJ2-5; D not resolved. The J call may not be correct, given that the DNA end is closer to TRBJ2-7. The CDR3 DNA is TGTGCCAGCAGCTTAGTACGCGTCTACGAGCAGTACTTC. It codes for CASSLVRVYEQYF.